Following are 31 T cell receptor beta chains from one sample sequenced in a study of cytomegalovirus exposure and HLA in healthy donors. The primer mix had 60 Vbeta and 13 Jbeta primers. Sequencing was performed with immunoSEQ multiplex PCR; in TCRdb, only in-frame clones are kept and a portion is missing. Found here are 200,000 to 250,000 clones, approximately 79% of them singletons; the top ten hold around 1.7%. The source material was PBMCs. The receptors here all came from a man aged 18 to 35 in good health and CMV-seronegative.

The genes are TRBV4-1 and TRBJ1-4; no definite D call. This CDR3 spans 15 amino acids. The germline CDR1 and CDR2 sequences are MGHRA and YSYEKL. V shed 0 bases and J shed 6 bases, with 11 bases lying between them. This chain's CDR3 is CASSQDRSRDEKLFF. Written as DNA, the CDR3 is TGCGCCAGCAGCCAAGATCGGAGCCGGGATGAAAAACTGTTTTTT.

The gene calls are TRBV28 and TRBJ2-5, with 7 bases lining up with TRBD2. Germline loops: CDR1 MDHEN, CDR2 SYDVKM. The CDR3 length is 18 residues. Germline trimming cut 5 bases from V and 0 bases from J; bases unmatched to any gene: 15. The CDR3 DNA is TGTGCCAGCAGTCCCCGCGGAGCGGGGCTATCTTACCAAGAGACCCAGTACTTC. It specifies CASSPRGAGLSYQETQYF.

This clone appeared a few times. The chain uses TRBV21-1 and TRBJ1-6; the table's TRBD1 call for D was not verified on the DNA. TRBV21-1 is an annotated pseudogene. The length of the CDR3 is 15 residues. The CDR3 loop is CASSKGAESNSPLHF. The CDR3 DNA follows: TGTGCCAGCAGCAAAGGGGCAGAGTCTAATTCACCCCTCCACTTT.

The chain employs TRBV14 and TRBJ2-5; 7 bases map to TRBD2. Germline CDR1 SGHDN, CDR2 FVKESK. Losses at the gene ends were 5 bases for V and 5 bases for J; bases not matched to a gene: 14. The CDR3 covers 16 residues. CDR3 sequence reads: CASSFIMGGRRETQYF. CDR3 DNA sequence: TGTGCCAGCAGCTTTATAATGGGCGGGAGACGGGAGACCCAGTACTTC.

The rearrangement links TRBV11-2 to TRBJ1-4; 8 bases agree with TRBD1. The germline gives CDR1 SGHAT, CDR2 FQNNGV. J lost 4 bases, V lost 1 base, and 8 bases had no gene match. The CDR3 totals 17 residues. The CDR3 bases are TGTGCCAGCAGCTTAGGGGCAGGGGGCACGAGTAATGAAAAACTGTTTTTT. Encoded protein: CASSLGAGGTSNEKLFF.

The genes are TRBV19 and TRBJ1-1, with 10 bases identical to TRBD1. The CDR3 is made up of 13 amino acids. After removal of 6 bases from V and 6 bases from J, the junction contained 4 bases not matched to a gene. Looked up from germline, CDR1 is LNHDA and CDR2 is SQIVND (reference sequence). The CDR3 DNA reads TGTGCCAGTAGACCCGGGACAGGGGCTGAAGCTTTCTTT. Its protein is CASRPGTGAEAFF.

The chain is built from TRBV14 and TRBJ1-2, with 9 positions matching TRBD1. Germline loops: CDR1 SGHDN, CDR2 FVKESK. J was trimmed by 4 bases and V by 2 bases; bases with no gene match: 2. This CDR3 is 14 amino acids long. CDR3 DNA: TGTGCCAGCAGCCAACTGACAGGGGGCTATGGCTACACCTTC. Protein product: CASSQLTGGYGYTF.

V usage is TRBV28 and J usage is TRBJ2-1; a weak D match, TRBD2 (6 bases). This CDR3 spans 19 amino acids. The V gene lost 1 base and the J gene lost 5 bases, with 24 bases spanning the gap. Looked up from germline, CDR1 is MDHEN and CDR2 is SYDVKM. CDR3: CASSLYSWGSGEDNNEQFF. The DNA of the CDR3 is TGTGCCAGCAGTTTATACTCCTGGGGTAGTGGGGAGGACAACAATGAGCAGTTCTTC.

The chain carries TRBV2 and TRBJ1-4, with TRBD1 identical over 7 bases. This CDR3 is 11 amino acids long. Germline V lookup: CDR1 SNHLY, CDR2 FYNNEI. V trimming: 2 bases; J trimming: 16 bases; junction bases outside the gene matches: 4. CDR3 bases: TGTGCCAGCAGTGAATACAGGGGACAGTTTTTT. This translates into CASSEYRGQFF.

The rearrangement links TRBV5-5 to TRBJ1-2; TRBD1 agrees at 8 bases. CDR3 length equals 15 residues. J lost 4 bases, V lost 4 bases, and 9 bases had no gene match. The germline V gene encodes CDR1 SGHKS and CDR2 YYEKEE (reference sequence). The CDR3 DNA follows: TGTGCCAGCAGCCGAACGGGACAGGAGGTCTATGGCTACACCTTC. It translates to CASSRTGQEVYGYTF. The entire variable domain, with the rest obtained from reference TRBV5-5 and TRBJ1-2, is as follows: DAGVTQSPTHLIKTRGQQVTLRCSPISGHKSVSWYQQVLGQGPQFIFQYYEKEERGRGNFPDRFSARQFPNYSSELNVNALLLGDSALYLCASSRTGQEVYGYTFGSGTRLTVV.

The chain joins TRBV13 to TRBJ2-7, with 9 bases fitting TRBD1. V shed 5 bases, J shed 3 bases, and the junction held 5 bases outside the gene matches. The CDR3 is 14 amino acids. CDR1 PRHDT and CDR2 FYEKMQ come from the germline V gene (reference sequence). CDR3 residues: CASSRDRVGYEQYF. The CDR3 coding sequence is TGTGCCAGCAGCCGGGACAGGGTAGGCTACGAGCAGTACTTC.

This clone was observed once. CDR3 nucleotides: TGTGCCAGCAGGGGACAGGTCTATGGCTACACCTTC. As protein: CASRGQVYGYTF. This chain links TRBV6-5 with TRBJ1-2; 8 bases match TRBD1. The CDR3 length is 12 residues. Trimming took 6 bases from V and 4 from J; bases not matched to a gene: 1. The V gene's germline CDR1 is MNHEY and CDR2 SVGAGI.

V gene TRBV18 combines with J gene TRBJ2-3; D remains unclear. Germline V CDR1 and CDR2: KGHSH, LQKENI. The CDR3 contains 12 residues. Trimming removed 3 bases at V and 3 bases at J, with 4 bases between. CDR3 in DNA: TGTGCCAGCTCACCTGAGACAGATACGCAGTATTTT. Translation: CASSPETDTQYF. The whole variable domain, remainder taken from reference TRBV18 and TRBJ2-3, is NAGVMQNPRHLVRRRGQEARLRCSPMKGHSHVYWYRQLPEEGLKFMVYLQKENIIDESGMPKERFSAEFPKEGPSILRIQQVVRGDSAAYFCASSPETDTQYFGPGTRLTVL.

V usage is TRBV27 and J usage is TRBJ2-2; D is perhaps TRBD1 (6 bases). CDR3 length: 14 residues. Germline V lookup: CDR1 MNHEY, CDR2 SMNVEV (reference sequence). Trimming pared 5 bases from V and 4 bases from J, leaving 11 bases between. CDR3 loop: CASSKGGGTGELFF. The CDR3 nucleotides read TGTGCCAGCAGTAAAGGGGGTGGCACCGGGGAGCTGTTTTTT.

The DNA for the CDR3 is TGTGCCAGTAGTATCACCGGGACAGGGGTTAGCGAGCAGTACTTC. Amino acids: CASSITGTGVSEQYF. This chain links TRBV19 with TRBJ2-7; 10 bases map to TRBD1. CDR3 length equals 15 residues. Germline V gene sequence: CDR1 LNHDA, CDR2 SQIVND (reference sequence). Losses at the gene ends were 3 bases for V and 6 bases for J; bases not matched to a gene: 8.

The rearrangement joins TRBV5-1 to TRBJ1-2; TRBD1 matches 7 bases. Germline V gene data show CDR1 as SGHRS and CDR2 as YFSETQ. J gave up 10 bases and V 6 bases, and 9 bases lay outside the gene matches. The length of the CDR3 is 12 residues. The CDR3 loop reads CASTGTAHDYTF. The DNA for the CDR3 is TGCGCCAGCACCGGGACAGCCCATGACTACACCTTC.

This chain uses TRBV5-1 with TRBJ2-7; 10 nucleotides line up with TRBD1. The CDR3 is 15 amino acids. Germline CDR1 is SGHRS and CDR2 is YFSETQ. The J segment lost 3 bases and the V segment lost 4 bases, leaving 7 bases of the junction unmatched. CDR3: CASSGGQGPSYEQYF. DNA for the CDR3: TGCGCCAGCAGCGGGGGACAGGGGCCTAGCTACGAGCAGTACTTC.

The V and J genes are TRBV19 and TRBJ2-2; TRBD1 matches at 8 bases. CDR3 size: 15 residues. V was pared by 5 bases and J by 6 bases, with 8 bases of the junction left unmatched. Germline V CDR1 and CDR2: LNHDA, SQIVND (reference sequence). The CDR3 is CASSPGQGGPGELFF. In DNA form, the CDR3 reads TGTGCCAGTAGTCCAGGACAGGGAGGCCCCGGGGAGCTGTTTTTT.

This clone was picked up a small number of times. V usage is TRBV6-5 and J usage is TRBJ2-5, with 11 bases identical to TRBD2. Trimming removed 11 bases from V and 2 bases from J; junction bases left unmatched: 7. The CDR3 runs to 14 residues. The V gene's germline CDR1 is MNHEY and CDR2 SVGAGI. This CDR3 reads CAAKTSGEQETQYF. As DNA, the CDR3 is TGTGCCGCAAAGACTAGCGGGGAGCAAGAGACCCAGTACTTC.

This clone was recorded a few times. V is TRBV4-2 and J is TRBJ1-2; a weak D match, TRBD1 (5 bases). Trimming removed 1 base at V and 0 bases at J, with 12 bases between. Germline CDR1 is LGHNA and CDR2 is YNFKEQ. The CDR3 has 16 amino acids. CDR3 protein: CASSQGQGRSNYGYTF. In nucleotides, the CDR3 is TGTGCCAGCAGCCAAGGTCAGGGTAGATCTAACTATGGCTACACCTTC.

In its sample, this clone was seen a few times. The CDR3 bases are TGTGCCAGCGAATCCACAGGGGGTGCTGAAAAACTGTTTTTT. It encodes CASESTGGAEKLFF. The chain is built from TRBV19 and TRBJ1-4, with 8 bases lining up with TRBD1. CDR3 length: 14 amino acids. The germline CDR1 and CDR2 sequences are LNHDA and SQIVND (reference sequence). V gave up 9 bases and J gave up 7 bases; unmatched junction bases: 10.

The gene calls are TRBV15 and TRBJ2-1; 7 bases are a match to TRBD1. The V gene's germline CDR1 is LNHNV and CDR2 YYDKDF (reference sequence). CDR3 length: 16 residues. The V gene end was trimmed by 0 bases and the J gene end by 2 bases; junction bases not matched to a gene: 4. This chain's CDR3 is CATSRDGDSTYNEQFF. In nucleotides, the CDR3 is TGTGCCACCAGCAGAGATGGGGACAGTACCTACAATGAGCAGTTCTTC.

The chain couples TRBV9 to TRBJ1-1; D perhaps matches TRBD1 (6 bases). Germline V gives CDR1 SGDLS, CDR2 YYNGEE. The CDR3 runs to 14 residues. V was trimmed by 0 bases and J by 2 bases, leaving 8 bases between them. The chain's CDR3 is CASSVGTANTEAFF. The CDR3 DNA reads as TGTGCCAGCAGCGTAGGGACAGCTAACACTGAAGCTTTCTTT.

This clone was counted once. The V call is TRBV5-1, the J call TRBJ2-3; 9 nucleotides align to TRBD2. Germline values: CDR1 SGHRS, CDR2 YFSETQ. This CDR3 comprises 16 residues. J was trimmed by 7 bases and V by 0 bases; bases with no gene match: 9. CDR3 loop: CASSLEAGTSRYTQYF. The CDR3, as DNA: TGCGCCAGCAGCTTGGAAGCCGGGACTAGCAGATATACGCAGTATTTT.

V usage is TRBV7-3 and J usage is TRBJ2-2; D is perhaps TRBD2 (6 bases). Looked up from germline, CDR1 is SGHTA and CDR2 is FQGTGA. The CDR3 length is 15 residues. V shed 5 bases and J shed 3 bases, with 13 bases lying between them. The chain's CDR3 is CASSTTGLYTGELFF. CDR3 in DNA: TGTGCCAGCAGCACCACGGGACTCTACACCGGGGAGCTGTTTTTT.

The rearrangement uses TRBV5-4 and TRBJ1-3, with D perhaps matching TRBD1 (6 bases). The CDR3 consists of 17 residues. The V end was cut by 5 bases, the J end by 0 bases, with 18 bases between. Germline CDR1 is SGHNT and CDR2 is YYREEE (reference sequence). For the CDR3, the DNA is TGTGCCAGCAGTCTAGGACAGAATGTGCTCTCTGGAAACACCATATATTTT. This gives the protein CASSLGQNVLSGNTIYF.

The genes are TRBV4-3 and TRBJ2-1; 12 bases are a match to TRBD1. With 4 bases clipped from V and 7 bases from J, the junction kept 11 bases outside the gene matches. The CDR3 loop spans 17 amino acids. Germline assignment: CDR1 LGHNA and CDR2 YSLEER. The CDR3 DNA follows: TGCGCCAGCAGCCCAGAGACGGGACAGGGGGCAGGGAATGAGCAGTTCTTC. This codes for CASSPETGQGAGNEQFF.

The J gene is TRBJ2-2, the V gene TRBV11-3; 8 bases are a match to TRBD1. The V gene's germline CDR1 is SGHNT and CDR2 YENEEA. The CDR3 totals 14 residues. Germline trimming cut 5 bases from V and 6 bases from J; bases unmatched to any gene: 5. CDR3 sequence: CASSAQQGAGELFF. Here the CDR3 DNA reads TGTGCCAGCAGCGCTCAACAGGGGGCCGGGGAGCTGTTTTTT.

The chain combines TRBV7-3 with TRBJ1-1, with 9 bases matching TRBD1. V was pared by 5 bases and J by 5 bases, with 9 bases of the junction left unmatched. Germline lookup yields CDR1 SGHTA and CDR2 FQGTGA. The CDR3 covers 15 residues. For the CDR3, the DNA is TGTGCCAGCAGCCAAAACGGACAGGGGTATACTGAAGCTTTCTTT. This codes for CASSQNGQGYTEAFF. The full variable domain, its missing parts supplied by reference TRBV7-3 and TRBJ1-1, is GAGVSQTPSNKVTEKGKYVELRCDPISGHTALYWYRQSLGQGPEFLIYFQGTGAADDSGLPNDRFFAVRPEGSVSTLKIQRTERGDSAVYLCASSQNGQGYTEAFFGQGTRLTVV.

The chain has TRBV5-1 and TRBJ2-5, with TRBD1 identical over 12 bases. The DNA end is a closer match to TRBJ2-7, so the J assignment may be wrong. The germline CDR1 and CDR2 sequences are SGHRS and YFSETQ. The CDR3 totals 15 residues. This chain's CDR3 is CASKVSGTGGDEQYF. The CDR3, as DNA: TGCGCCAGCAAAGTATCCGGGACAGGGGGCGACGAGCAGTACTTC.

This clone came up once. V gene TRBV5-4 combines with J gene TRBJ2-7; 7 nucleotides match TRBD2. The trim removed 0 bases at V and 3 bases at J, leaving 6 bases unmatched. Looked up from germline, CDR1 is SGHNT and CDR2 is YYREEE (reference sequence). The CDR3 is 15 amino acids. The chain's CDR3 is CASSLVGGVVYEQYF. The CDR3 DNA reads as TGTGCCAGCAGCTTGGTGGGAGGGGTGGTCTACGAGCAGTACTTC.